The 2 T cell receptor beta chains given below trace back to one sample, sequenced in a study of cytomegalovirus exposure and HLA in healthy donors. The PCR made use of 60 Vbeta and 13 Jbeta primers. Libraries were prepared by immunoSEQ multiplex PCR; TCRdb keeps only in-frame clonotypes and omits some of them. The table records about 160,000 clones, about 80% of them present only once. The sequenced sample was PBMCs. The receptors originated from a man between 18 and 35 years old in good health and CMV-seropositive.

The genes are TRBV19 and TRBJ1-5; D is unclear. CDR1 and CDR2 (germline): LNHDA, SQIVND (reference sequence). The CDR3 length is 14 residues. V was cut by 1 base and J by 3 bases, with 7 bases left in between. In nucleotides, the CDR3 is TGTGCCAGTAGTATAGCCGTCTCCAATCAGCCCCAGCATTTT. Translation gives CASSIAVSNQPQHF.

The chain employs TRBV7-6 and TRBJ2-2, with 10 bases aligning to TRBD1. V shed 5 bases, J shed 8 bases, and the junction held 5 bases outside the gene matches. From germline, CDR1 is SGHVS and CDR2 FNYEAQ. This CDR3 spans 14 amino acids. The CDR3 protein is CASSRQGAYGELFF. The CDR3 DNA is TGTGCCAGCAGCCGACAGGGGGCTTATGGGGAGCTGTTTTTT.